This TCR beta chain is from a study of cytomegalovirus exposure and HLA in healthy donors. Study outcomes and limitations: A link between a missense DCLRE1C variant and TCR beta V- and J-gene trimming emerged from a later analysis.

CDR1 is MNHEY and CDR2 is SMNVEV in the germline V gene (reference sequence). The length of the CDR3 is 17 residues. V was shortened by 3 bases and J by 1 base, with 18 bases between the two germline ends. With 60 Vbeta and 13 Jbeta primers, the PCR was carried out. Some clones are missing from TCRdb's copy, which holds only in-frame ones; the method was immunoSEQ multiplex PCR. The profile shows 85,000 to 100,000 clones, under 80% of them singletons. With respect to this clone: As yet, its antigen is unknown.

The receptor was isolated from a man in his fifties in good health and CMV-seropositive. The source material was PBMCs. The V gene is TRBV27, the J gene TRBJ1-2; D possibly corresponds to TRBD1 (6 bases). CDR3 nucleotides: TGTGCCAGCAGTTTCCGAAGGACAGAAAACTTTAACTATGGCTACACCTTC. Its protein is CASSFRRTENFNYGYTF.